This T cell receptor (beta chain) is drawn from a study of T cell repertoires in cytomegalovirus infection. Across the whole study: Recently identified HLA-C-restricted CMV epitopes were among the peptides used. Public TCR beta signatures provided an indication of both CMV infection and a matching HLA type. Study-wide findings and caveats: Pooled public TCR beta family frequency picked out CMV carriers with the relevant HLA. Clonotype analysis showed dominance of the ex vivo response by HLA-C-restricted CMV-specific TCR beta clonotypes.

Using its own MiXCR run on the reads, TCRdb lists one record per CDR3 protein. Here the sample spans approximately 390,000 distinct CDR3 sequences, about 35% being singletons. The V end lost 7 bases, the J end lost 3 bases, and 30 bases lay between the germline ends. The CDR3 length is 19 residues. Germline V gives CDR1 MGHDK, CDR2 SYGVNS. In the case of this clonotype: The antigen is unknown.

The chain employs TRBV25-1 and TRBJ1-1; perhaps TRBD1 as D (5 bases). The source material was cultured PBMCs, sampled from culture after CMV antigen stimulation. The clonotype originates from a human donor in good health (CMV status not recorded). Some clones in this sample may be carry-over from other donors' samples. CDR3 region: CASTPWGTGSPRRDTEAFF. The DNA of the CDR3 is TGTGCCAGCACTCCCTGGGGCACCGGGAGCCCTCGGAGAGACACTGAAGCTTTCTTT. Together with reference TRBV25-1 and TRBJ1-1, the CDR3 gives the full variable domain: EADIYQTPRYLVIGTGKKITLECSQTMGHDKMYWYQQDPGMELHLIHYSYGVNSTEKGDLSSESTVSRIRTEHFPLTLESARPSHTSQYLCASTPWGTGSPRRDTEAFFGQGTRLTVV.